The present entry profiles one T cell receptor beta chain with its context. The clone's antigen remains unknown. No much larger clone is present one base from it, and per-base qualities are unavailable. The CDR3 regions of human TCRbeta chains were analyzed by immunosequencing. The published analysis was carried out like this. TCRs in the repertoires were compared against a reference library of SARS-CoV-2-specific TCRs that had been generated with the MIRA antigen-specificity platform. Breadth was defined as the fraction of unique TCRs that were SARS-CoV-2-associated, and depth was defined as the fraction of total T cells that were SARS-CoV-2-associated. Using the MIRA data, each spike-specific TCR was mapped to the spike region that the TCR reacts to and placed in a CD4 or CD8 class. Log10-transformed breadth and depth values were compared by one-way ANOVA with Sidak's multiple comparisons tests. Not all clones reach the TCRdb copy of this immuneACCESS table, which keeps in-frame sequences only. Checked studies attribute under half of the gap to unresolved V genes and leave the rest unexplained. V and J calls and clone size come straight from that table; D and trimming were deduced from the DNA. The sample table contains 100,000 to 150,000 clones; only one count was recorded for approximately 92% of them. 1.1% of the sample is taken by the ten largest.

The time point label, as the study defines it: baseline before first vaccination. Vaccinee samples were obtained from the UK trials COV001 and COV002, which included a single-blind randomized controlled phase 2/3 trial of AZD1222 (ChAdOx1 nCoV-19) in healthy adults. Trial participant PBMC samples were collected at day 0 and day 28 after the second dose for TCRbeta chain sequencing. These data are taken from a study of T cell responses to AZD1222 COVID-19 vaccine (dated by TCRdb to about 2021). Turning to the overall study: AZD1222 recipients given second doses at about 4 weeks or at about 12 weeks were pooled, since spike-specific TCR depth and breadth were not found to differ between the two schedules. TCR sequencing covered 230 to 250 trial participants: 200 to 220 given two doses of AZD1222 and 26 given two doses of MenACWY control vaccine. Trial participants were enrolled by age into subgroups of 18-55, 56-69 and 70-plus years, and around 150, 29 and 61 TCR-sequenced participants, respectively, were included in these subgroups.

Overall results and qualifications from the work: Most participants were white British and females outnumbered males, and the authors suggested that clonal diversity may have been underestimated. In the small 56-69-year group, the increase in depth fell short of significance, most likely because of low power. Epitopes outside the regions mutated in the B.1.351 and B.1.1.7 variants were reportedly recognized by nearly half of the unique spike-specific TCRs. The vaccine-associated CD4 TCRs covered the entire spike protein, and the dominant responses fell in regions 160-218 and 743-854. After two AZD1222 doses, both the breadth and the depth of spike-specific TCRs were significantly higher than at day 0 and than in MenACWY recipients. Because no samples from the day 14 peak response were available, repertoires could be characterized only after the peak T cell response. Conclusions about previously exposed vaccinees were limited because only a handful of AZD1222 recipients were SARS-CoV-2 seropositive at baseline.

Cut back by 1 base and 10 bases, the V and J ends lie 10 bases apart. The germline V gene sets CDR1 to MNHNS and CDR2 to SASEGT. The CDR3 starts with the cysteine, ends with the phenylalanine, and has 13 residues. Kept here is only the CDR3 DNA, which spans 39 bases and is read in frame from base 1. This TCR was recovered from an adult in good health. The chain was built from TRBV6-1 and TRBJ1-4, with no confident D gene call. The input for sequencing was peripheral blood, taken on day 0 of AZD1222 vaccination. The nucleotide sequence reads TGTGCCAGCAGTGAAGAGCCCCGCGGAAAACTGTTTTTT. This encodes CASSEEPRGKLFF.